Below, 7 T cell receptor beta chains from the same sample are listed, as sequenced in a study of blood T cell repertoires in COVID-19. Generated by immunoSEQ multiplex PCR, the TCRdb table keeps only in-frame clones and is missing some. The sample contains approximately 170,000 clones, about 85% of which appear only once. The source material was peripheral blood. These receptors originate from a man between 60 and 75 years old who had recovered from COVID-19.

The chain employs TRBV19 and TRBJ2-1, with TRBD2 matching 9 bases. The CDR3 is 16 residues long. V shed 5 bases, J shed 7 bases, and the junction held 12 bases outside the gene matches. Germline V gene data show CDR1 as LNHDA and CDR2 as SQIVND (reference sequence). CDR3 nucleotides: TGTGCCAGTAGTCCTCTCGCTAGCGGGGTAGTGAATGAGCAGTTCTTC. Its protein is CASSPLASGVVNEQFF.

Here the CDR3 reads CASSYSTVTGELFF. In nucleotides, the CDR3 is TGTGCCAGCAGTTACTCGACAGTTACCGGGGAGCTGTTTTTT. The rearrangement joins TRBV6-5 to TRBJ2-2, with D possibly matching TRBD1 (5 bases). The CDR3 sequence is 14 residues long. The germline V and J ends were trimmed by 0 bases and 5 bases, with 7 bases remaining between them. The germline V gene has CDR1 MNHEY and CDR2 SVGAGI.

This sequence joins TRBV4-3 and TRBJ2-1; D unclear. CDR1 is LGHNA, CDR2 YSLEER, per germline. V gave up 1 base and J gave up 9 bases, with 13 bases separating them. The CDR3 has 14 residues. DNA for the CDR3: TGCGCCAGCAGCCAAGGAGTACCGGGTCGTGAGCAGTTCTTC. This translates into CASSQGVPGREQFF.

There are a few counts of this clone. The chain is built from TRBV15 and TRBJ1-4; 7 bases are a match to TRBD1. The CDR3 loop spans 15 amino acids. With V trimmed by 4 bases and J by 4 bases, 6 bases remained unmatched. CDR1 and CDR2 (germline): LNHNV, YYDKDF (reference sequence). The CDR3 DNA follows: TGTGCCACCAGCATAGGACAGGCTAATAATGAAAAACTGTTTTTT. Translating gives CATSIGQANNEKLFF.

CDR3 region: CASSILTSVFMNTEAFF. The CDR3 DNA reads as TGTGCCAGTAGTATACTCACTTCGGTTTTCATGAACACTGAAGCTTTCTTT. The gene calls are TRBV19 and TRBJ1-1, with D unclear. The CDR3 covers 17 residues. CDR1 is LNHDA and CDR2 is SQIVND in the germline V gene (reference sequence). The V end was cut by 2 bases, the J end by 0 bases, with 16 bases between.

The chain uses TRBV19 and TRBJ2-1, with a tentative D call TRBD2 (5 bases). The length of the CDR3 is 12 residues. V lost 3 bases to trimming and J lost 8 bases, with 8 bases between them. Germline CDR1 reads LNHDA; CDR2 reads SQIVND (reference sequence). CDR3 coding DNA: TGTGCCAGTAGTATCAGCGGTTATGAGCAGTTCTTC. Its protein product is CASSISGYEQFF.

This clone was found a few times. CDR3 bases: TGTGCCAGCAGTGACAGAGGCGGGGGGACCAGCACAGATACGCAGTATTTT. Translated, it gives CASSDRGGGTSTDTQYF. The chain employs TRBV6-1 and TRBJ2-3; 8 bases agree with TRBD2. J gave up 0 bases and V 3 bases, and 8 bases lay outside the gene matches. This CDR3 region has 17 residues. The germline V gene encodes CDR1 MNHNS and CDR2 SASEGT.